These 7 T cell receptor beta chains were sequenced from one sample in a study of T-cell memory formation after mild COVID-19. Each CDR3 protein is one row after TCRdb ran MiXCR on the 5' RACE reads. The table includes 550,000 to 650,000 distinct CDR3 sequences, 15% to 20% detected once. Sequenced material: PBMCs or a T cell subset sorted from them (not recorded which). The receptors were gathered from an adult woman who had mild COVID-19 (a few samples of this study predate the infection). Cell type and time point are not known.

This clonotype was detected only a few times. The gene calls are TRBV7-9 and TRBJ2-1, with 8 nucleotides matching TRBD2. V lost 3 bases to trimming and J lost 8 bases; unmatched junction nucleotides: 9. Germline V CDR1 and CDR2: SEHNR, FQNEAQ (reference sequence). The length of the CDR3 is 15 residues. CDR3 DNA: TGTGCCAGCAGCTTTCTTGCGGGAGGAAGGGATGAGCAGTTCTTC. Its translation is CASSFLAGGRDEQFF.

The rearrangement uses TRBV6-5 and TRBJ2-5, with D perhaps matching TRBD1 (6 bases). The CDR3 is 16 residues long. With 2 bases removed from V and 2 bases from J, the gap between germline ends came to 15 bases. CDR1 and CDR2 from the germline V gene are MNHEY and SVGAGI. The CDR3 region is CASSYEGQSEQETQYF. As DNA, the CDR3 is TGTGCCAGCAGTTACGAGGGACAATCGGAGCAAGAGACCCAGTACTTC.

This clonotype was counted only a few times. This chain links TRBV15 with TRBJ1-2; 11 bases are shared with TRBD1. CDR1 and CDR2 from the germline V gene are LNHNV and YYDKDF (reference sequence). The CDR3 covers 14 residues. The ends lost 3 bases at V and 6 bases at J; junction bases unmatched: 3. CDR3 nucleotide sequence: TGTGCCACCAGCAGGAGGACAGGGGGCGATGGCTACACCTTC. Residues: CATSRRTGGDGYTF.

This clonotype came up a few times. The rearrangement joins TRBV20-1 to TRBJ2-3, with D possibly matching TRBD1 (5 bases). Germline-derived CDR1 and CDR2 are DFQATT and SNEGSKA (reference sequence). V was clipped by 1 base and J by 1 base, with 9 bases between them. This CDR3 is built from 14 residues. CDR3 region: CSARGRVGTDTQYF. DNA for the CDR3: TGCAGTGCTAGAGGCAGGGTGGGCACAGATACGCAGTATTTT.

V usage is TRBV12-3 or TRBV12-4 and J usage is TRBJ2-4; 13 bases are a match to TRBD2. V lost 7 bases, J lost 10 bases, and 10 bases stayed unmatched. The CDR3 totals 15 residues. The CDR3 spells CASTRLAGGPAIQYF. DNA of the CDR3: TGTGCCAGCACCAGACTAGCGGGAGGCCCGGCGATTCAGTACTTC.

This clonotype was detected only a few times. The V call is TRBV5-1, the J call TRBJ2-3, with D perhaps matching TRBD1 or TRBD2 (5 bases each). There are 16 residues in the CDR3. V lost 0 bases to trimming and J lost 3 bases, with 14 bases between them. CDR1 is SGHRS, CDR2 YFSETQ, per germline. CDR3 amino acids: CASSLGFVRGTDTQYF. The CDR3, as DNA: TGCGCCAGCAGCTTGGGGTTCGTGAGGGGAACAGATACGCAGTATTTT.

V usage is TRBV4-2 and J usage is TRBJ1-5; 10 bases are a match to TRBD1. Germline V gene lookup returns CDR1 LGHNA and CDR2 YNFKEQ. V gave up 1 base and J gave up 5 bases; unmatched junction bases: 2. CDR3 length equals 15 residues. The CDR3 bases are TGTGCCAGCAGCCAAGGGACAGGGGGGTATCAGCCCCAGCATTTT. Translating it yields CASSQGTGGYQPQHF.